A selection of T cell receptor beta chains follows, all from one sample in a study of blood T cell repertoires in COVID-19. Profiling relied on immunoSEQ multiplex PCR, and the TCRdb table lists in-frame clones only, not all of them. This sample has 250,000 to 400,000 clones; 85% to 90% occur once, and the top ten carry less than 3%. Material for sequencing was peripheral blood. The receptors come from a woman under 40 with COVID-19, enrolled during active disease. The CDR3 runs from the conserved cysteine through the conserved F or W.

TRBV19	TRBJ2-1	CASSMWDSAFNEQFF
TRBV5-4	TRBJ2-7	CASSGDNYEQYF
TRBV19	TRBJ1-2	CASSEEQQPFYGYTF
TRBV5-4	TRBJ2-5	CASSFFGVQETQYF
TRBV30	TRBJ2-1	CAWSVLVSNEQFF
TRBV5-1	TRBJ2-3	CASSPYRDNTDTQYF
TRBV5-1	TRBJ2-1	CASSLSSNEQFF
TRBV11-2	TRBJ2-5	CASSLGSGGTFFETQYF
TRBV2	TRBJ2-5	CASSDQRLETQYF
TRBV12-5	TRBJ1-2	CASGLANLRDRHYGYTF
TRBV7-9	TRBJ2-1	CASSLDVAGSDNEQFF
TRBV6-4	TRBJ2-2	CASSRTSGITGELFF
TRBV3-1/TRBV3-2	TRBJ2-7	CASSPASGSRYEQYF
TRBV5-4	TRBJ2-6	CASSLLASGANVLTF
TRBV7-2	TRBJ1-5	CASSSGLVNQPQHF
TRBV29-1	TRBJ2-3	CSVAPIAGGVTQYF
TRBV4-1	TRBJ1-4	CASSQPIARDFEKLFF
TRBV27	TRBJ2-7	CASSPRGLLYEQYF
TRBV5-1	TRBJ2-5	CASSSRTGSGETQYF
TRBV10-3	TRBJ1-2	CASIPGTPNYGYTF
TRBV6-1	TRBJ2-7	CASSYSVYDYEQYF
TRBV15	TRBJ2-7	CATSRDLGTTYEQYF
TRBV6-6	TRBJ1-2	CASSFRGRDYGYTF
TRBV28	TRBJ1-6	CASTGTGDSPLHF
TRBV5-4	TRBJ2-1	CASSSGLAGGGEQFF
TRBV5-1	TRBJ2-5	CASRWEGETQYF
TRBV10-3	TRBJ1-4	CAISEARGNEKLFF
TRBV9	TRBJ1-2	CASSSWTENYGYTF
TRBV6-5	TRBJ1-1	CASSKPGTGEAFF
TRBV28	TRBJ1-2	CASSPQLGARGYTF
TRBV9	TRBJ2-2	CASSVRPGTGDKGTGELFF
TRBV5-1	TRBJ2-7	CASSLGVSGSAEQYF
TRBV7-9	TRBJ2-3	CASSSPLVPGSGGDTQYF
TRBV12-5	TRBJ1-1	CASGLRGATEAFF
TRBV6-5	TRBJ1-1	CASSSQADMNTEAFF
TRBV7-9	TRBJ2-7	CASVHRDRGLGEQYF
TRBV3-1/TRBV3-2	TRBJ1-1	CASSTKGFGTEAFF
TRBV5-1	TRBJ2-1	CASSPGGSGGYNEQFF
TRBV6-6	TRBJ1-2	CATAADRYSYGYTF
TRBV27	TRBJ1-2	CASSSERRGSYGYTF
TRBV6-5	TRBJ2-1	CASSYVLAGGYNEQFF
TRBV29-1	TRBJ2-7	CSVEDPRGVEQYF
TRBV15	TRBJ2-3	CATSRQRLAGTDTQYF
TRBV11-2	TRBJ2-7	CASSLGPVTSRHEQYF
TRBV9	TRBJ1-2	CASSVDPQGQSYGYTF
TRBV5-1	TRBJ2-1	CASSRGLAGLDNEQFF